These T cell receptor beta chains were read from a single sample in a study of CXCR3-negative and CXCR3-positive naive CD8 T cells. TCRdb reprocessed the 5' RACE reads; each CDR3 protein has one entry and no DNA is given. The sample totals around 120,000 distinct CDR3 sequences. Sequences were obtained from naive CXCR3+ CD8+ T cells from blood. The source is a human donor in good health. Some clones in this sample may be carry-over from other donors' samples. Each CDR3 is given with its conserved first and last residue.

v_call: TRBV29-1
j_call: TRBJ1-2
cdr3_aa: CSVEEGLSGYGYTF

v_call: TRBV20-1
j_call: TRBJ1-1
cdr3_aa: CSARGEGYEAFF

v_call: TRBV7-6
j_call: TRBJ2-1
cdr3_aa: CASSLEVGYNEQFF

v_call: TRBV28
j_call: TRBJ2-7
cdr3_aa: CASSLRGTVSYEQYF

v_call: TRBV12-3/TRBV12-4
j_call: TRBJ1-5
cdr3_aa: CASRSTGTGINQPQHF

v_call: TRBV29-1
j_call: TRBJ2-3
cdr3_aa: CSVWTSGREGTDTQYF

v_call: TRBV19
j_call: TRBJ1-1
cdr3_aa: CASSIDDSQNTEAFF

v_call: TRBV9
j_call: TRBJ1-2
cdr3_aa: CASSDHRDSDYGYTF

v_call: TRBV7-9
j_call: TRBJ2-5
cdr3_aa: CASSFQGALETQYF

v_call: TRBV28
j_call: TRBJ1-1
cdr3_aa: CASIWGTEAFF

v_call: TRBV11-3
j_call: TRBJ2-3
cdr3_aa: CASSSPGQGSDTQYF

v_call: TRBV4-3
j_call: TRBJ1-4
cdr3_aa: CASSQVHNRVNEKLFF

v_call: TRBV7-8
j_call: TRBJ1-5
cdr3_aa: CASSFVPGQGAGRQPQHF

v_call: TRBV13
j_call: TRBJ1-1
cdr3_aa: CASSSAWTLNTEAFF

v_call: TRBV13
j_call: TRBJ1-6
cdr3_aa: CASSFLRVRGSPLHF

v_call: TRBV7-9
j_call: TRBJ2-5
cdr3_aa: CASSLSLTPSETQYF

v_call: TRBV4-2
j_call: TRBJ2-1
cdr3_aa: CASSQDPPGTSGSGEQFF

v_call: TRBV12-3/TRBV12-4
j_call: TRBJ1-2
cdr3_aa: CASSLAGGGYGYTF

v_call: TRBV14
j_call: TRBJ1-1
cdr3_aa: CASSQDRLTFGDTEAFF

v_call: TRBV9
j_call: TRBJ2-1
cdr3_aa: CASSERDSYNEQFF

v_call: TRBV28
j_call: TRBJ1-1
cdr3_aa: CASSFRTVGGRNTEAFF

v_call: TRBV9
j_call: TRBJ2-7
cdr3_aa: CASSVDRTGTSSYEQYF

v_call: TRBV6-6
j_call: TRBJ2-6
cdr3_aa: CASSLLTSGANVLTF

v_call: TRBV25-1
j_call: TRBJ2-2
cdr3_aa: CASSEQWNTGELFF

v_call: TRBV5-1
j_call: TRBJ2-1
cdr3_aa: CASSLISGNTYNEQFF

v_call: TRBV29-1
j_call: TRBJ1-2
cdr3_aa: CSVLGGDYGYTF

v_call: TRBV25-1
j_call: TRBJ2-7
cdr3_aa: CASTRGGPYEQYF

v_call: TRBV7-6
j_call: TRBJ1-2
cdr3_aa: CASSPVLRDPYGYTF

v_call: TRBV12-3/TRBV12-4
j_call: TRBJ1-5
cdr3_aa: CASSLSGGQPQHF

v_call: TRBV12-3/TRBV12-4
j_call: TRBJ1-6
cdr3_aa: CASSRPIGVPSPLHF

v_call: TRBV20-1
j_call: TRBJ2-7
cdr3_aa: CSARDPRASYEQYF

v_call: TRBV10-1
j_call: TRBJ2-1
cdr3_aa: CASSPKLGEQFF

v_call: TRBV6-6
j_call: TRBJ1-5
cdr3_aa: CASSLDRGQPQHF

v_call: TRBV7-8
j_call: TRBJ2-5
cdr3_aa: CASSPRLGGETQYF

v_call: TRBV12-3/TRBV12-4
j_call: TRBJ2-3
cdr3_aa: CASILRGSGPDTQYF

v_call: TRBV11-2
j_call: TRBJ2-1
cdr3_aa: CACSLVAGFYNEQFF

v_call: TRBV7-9
j_call: TRBJ2-2
cdr3_aa: CASSLGSPGELFF

v_call: TRBV7-9
j_call: TRBJ1-5
cdr3_aa: CASSLDQVLTSRNQPQHF

v_call: TRBV30
j_call: TRBJ2-7
cdr3_aa: CAWTWGEYEQYF

v_call: TRBV5-6
j_call: TRBJ2-2
cdr3_aa: CASSLASGAANTGELFF

v_call: TRBV7-9
j_call: TRBJ2-6
cdr3_aa: CASSSIRKSTSGANVLTF